This T cell receptor (beta chain) was sequenced in a study of cytomegalovirus exposure and HLA in healthy donors. About the research overall: An earlier analysis found roughly 110 million unique TCR beta sequences from 150 million to 200 million T cells. The study's findings and limits: Likely technical artifact: a cluster of highly shared sequence variants. Apart from CMV serostatus, no immune exposure information was available. Association of a missense DCLRE1C variant with TCR beta V- and J-gene trimming was reported in a later analysis.

Primers included in the PCR were 60 Vbeta and 13 Jbeta primers. Method: immunoSEQ multiplex PCR; TCRdb's copy keeps in-frame clones and lacks some. The sample table sets out approximately 110,000 clones. As for this clone: The antigen remains undetermined.

There are 14 residues in the CDR3. Germline loops: CDR1 SQVTM, CDR2 ANQGSEA. V shed 5 bases, J shed 2 bases, and the junction held 8 bases outside the gene matches. What was sequenced was PBMCs. The clonotype originates from a man between 18 and 35 years old in good health and CMV-seronegative. The chain employs TRBV29-1 and TRBJ2-5; TRBD1 matches 7 bases. The CDR3 loop reads CSVLVQGRQETQYF. The CDR3 bases are TGCAGCGTTCTGGTACAGGGGCGACAAGAGACCCAGTACTTC.